These 13 T cell receptor beta chains came from one sample sequenced in a study of control samples from healthy donors and cancer patients. Some clones are missing from TCRdb's copy, which holds only in-frame ones; the method was immunoSEQ multiplex PCR. Of about 130,000 clones in the sample, around 93% were seen once. Specimen: blood. Source of these receptors: a woman aged 45-59 years in good health.

V usage is TRBV2 and J usage is TRBJ2-5; the D is unclear. Trimming removed 4 bases at V and 4 bases at J, with 16 bases between. This CDR3 region has 15 residues. Germline V CDR1 and CDR2: SNHLY, FYNNEI. The CDR3 reads CASSVASLVRETQYF. DNA for the CDR3: TGTGCCAGCAGTGTCGCCAGCTTGGTGAGAGAGACCCAGTACTTC.

The chain joins TRBV6-5 to TRBJ2-3, with D possibly being TRBD1 or TRBD2 (5 bases each). The V end was cut by 5 bases, the J end by 9 bases, with 18 bases between. CDR1 is MNHEY and CDR2 is SVGAGI in the germline V gene. This CDR3 contains 14 residues. The chain's CDR3 is CASSRGALGGTQYF. The CDR3 DNA sequence: TGTGCCAGCAGTAGAGGGGCCCTTGGTGGCACGCAGTATTTT.

The chain combines TRBV20-1 with TRBJ1-2; D may be TRBD1 (6 bases). The CDR3 runs to 11 residues. Trimming shortened V by 4 bases and J by 6 bases, and 9 bases separated the two germline ends. The germline gives CDR1 DFQATT, CDR2 SNEGSKA (reference sequence). CDR3 in amino acids: CSAKGHHGYTF. The CDR3 region has the DNA TGCAGTGCTAAGGGACACCATGGCTACACCTTC.

The rearrangement joins TRBV6-5 to TRBJ1-2; 7 nucleotides line up with TRBD1. The V gene end was trimmed by 4 bases and the J gene end by 4 bases; junction bases not matched to a gene: 9. The CDR3 is 15 residues long. CDR1 is MNHEY, CDR2 SVGAGI, per germline. The CDR3 nucleotides are TGTGCCAGCAGTTTATACCGGGACAGCTTCTATGGCTACACCTTC. This encodes CASSLYRDSFYGYTF.

Points on this clone: Other DNA sequences in this specimen translate into the identical CDR3. The chain combines TRBV27 with TRBJ1-1, with D uncertain. Germline V CDR1 and CDR2: MNHEY, SMNVEV (reference sequence). Trimming cost V 4 bases and J 2 bases, with 5 bases left between them. This CDR3 is 12 amino acids long. The CDR3 protein is CASSSINTEAFF. The CDR3 DNA reads as TGTGCCAGCAGTTCCATCAACACTGAAGCTTTCTTT.

Here the CDR3 reads CATSRDFPASREQYF. CDR3 bases: TGTGCCACCAGCAGAGATTTCCCGGCATCTCGTGAGCAGTACTTC. V is TRBV15 and J is TRBJ2-7, with unresolved D. The CDR3 covers 15 residues. CDR1 is LNHNV and CDR2 is YYDKDF in the germline V gene (reference sequence). Between the trimmed V and J ends, which lost 0 bases and 7 bases, there was a span of 16 bases. Full variable domain (missing parts from reference TRBV15 and TRBJ2-7): DAMVIQNPRYQVTQFGKPVTLSCSQTLNHNVMYWYQQKSSQAPKLLFHYYDKDFNNEADTPDNFQSRRPNTSFCFLDIRSPGLGDTAMYLCATSRDFPASREQYFGPGTRLTVT.

J is TRBJ1-2 and V is TRBV6-1; 7 bases are shared with TRBD1. The CDR3 covers 13 residues. V lost 2 bases, J lost 5 bases, and 2 bases stayed unmatched. Germline V lookup: CDR1 MNHNS, CDR2 SASEGT. CDR3 nucleotides: TGTGCCAGCAGTGAACAGGGGGGATATGGCTACACCTTC. Translation gives CASSEQGGYGYTF.

The chain recombines TRBV7-8 with TRBJ1-5; D may be TRBD1 (6 bases). The CDR3 has 14 residues. Trimming removed 4 bases at V and 9 bases at J, with 16 bases between. CDR1 and CDR2 (germline): SGHVS, FQNEAQ. DNA for the CDR3: TGTGCCAGCAGCTCTGACAGGACAAACGGGCCCCAGCATTTT. Translating gives CASSSDRTNGPQHF.

This clone was recorded once. This rearrangement joins TRBV6-5 to TRBJ2-7, with 7 bases fitting TRBD1. The CDR3 consists of 12 residues. J lost 6 bases, V lost 6 bases, and 5 bases had no gene match. CDR1 is MNHEY and CDR2 is SVGAGI in the germline V gene. This CDR3 is CASRGQEREQYF. The CDR3, as DNA: TGTGCCAGCAGAGGACAGGAGCGCGAGCAGTACTTC.

This rearrangement joins TRBV6-5 to TRBJ2-3; 10 bases are shared with TRBD2. The junction had 9 bases not matched to a gene; V was cut back by 8 bases and J by 4 bases. The V gene's germline CDR1 is MNHEY and CDR2 SVGAGI. This CDR3 region has 15 residues. The DNA for the CDR3 is TGTGCCAGCGGGCCCAGCGGGAGGGCGTCAGATACGCAGTATTTT. Translation: CASGPSGRASDTQYF.

The chain couples TRBV5-1 to TRBJ1-1; D gene ambiguous. This CDR3 has 14 residues. Trimming removed 0 bases from V and 5 bases from J, with 11 bases in between. CDR1 SGHRS and CDR2 YFSETQ come from the germline V gene. CDR3 residues: CASSLVGGLTEAFF. CDR3 DNA sequence: TGCGCCAGCAGCTTGGTGGGAGGACTTACTGAAGCTTTCTTT.

This chain joins TRBV5-1 and TRBJ1-1; D call uncertain. Trimming cost V 0 bases and J 0 bases, with 6 bases left between them. This CDR3 comprises 14 residues. Germline lookup yields CDR1 SGHRS and CDR2 YFSETQ. The CDR3 coding sequence is TGCGCCAGCAGCTTGGCGACAATGAACACTGAAGCTTTCTTT. This translates into CASSLATMNTEAFF.

The J gene is TRBJ1-6, the V gene TRBV24-1, with D possibly being TRBD1 (5 bases). The V end lost 4 bases, the J end lost 8 bases, and 26 bases lay between the germline ends. Germline V gene sequence: CDR1 KGHDR, CDR2 SFDVKD. CDR3 size: 19 residues. In DNA form, the CDR3 reads TGTGCCACCAGTGACCCAGACCGGGACGGAGGAATTCAGTATTCACCCCTCCACTTT. Translation: CATSDPDRDGGIQYSPLHF.